The 23 T cell receptor beta chains reported below all come from one sample, sequenced in a study of blood T cell repertoires in COVID-19. Some clones are missing from TCRdb's copy, which holds only in-frame ones; the method was immunoSEQ multiplex PCR. The data show about 110,000 clones, about 88% seen once. Material: peripheral blood. Receptors originate from a human donor in a cohort sampled during active COVID-19.

J is TRBJ1-2 and V is TRBV4-1, with D maybe TRBD1 (5 bases). Germline loops: CDR1 MGHRA, CDR2 YSYEKL. V lost 2 bases to trimming and J lost 5 bases, with 15 bases between them. This CDR3 has 15 amino acids. DNA for the CDR3: TGCGCCAGCAGCCAATCCCAGATTGACAGTTATGGCTACACCTTC. Amino acids: CASSQSQIDSYGYTF.

V usage is TRBV21-1 and J usage is TRBJ2-5; TRBD2, as called in the table, went unchecked against the DNA. TRBV21-1 is designated a pseudogene. CDR3 length equals 13 residues. The CDR3 protein is CASSKGSEETQYF. In nucleotides, the CDR3 is TGTGCCAGCAGCAAAGGCAGCGAAGAGACCCAGTACTTC.

The chain uses TRBV2 and TRBJ2-3, with D possibly TRBD1 on 6 matching bases. V shed 6 bases and J shed 10 bases, with 14 bases lying between them. Germline CDR1 reads SNHLY; CDR2 reads FYNNEI. This CDR3 comprises 12 residues. The CDR3 is CASSLQGKAQYF. The CDR3 DNA sequence: TGTGCCAGCAGCCTACAGGGTAAAGCGCAGTATTTT.

V and J are TRBV27 and TRBJ1-6; TRBD1 agrees at 10 bases. This CDR3 region has 16 residues. The J segment lost 5 bases and the V segment lost 4 bases, leaving 5 bases of the junction unmatched. Germline V gene lookup returns CDR1 MNHEY and CDR2 SMNVEV (reference sequence). CDR3 nucleotide sequence: TGTGCCAGCAGTTCGGGGACAGGGGCAGATAATTCACCCCTCCACTTT. Protein: CASSSGTGADNSPLHF.

The chain couples TRBV5-1 to TRBJ2-2; 7 bases match TRBD2. The junction had 7 bases not matched to a gene; V was cut back by 4 bases and J by 1 base. Germline CDR1 SGHRS, CDR2 YFSETQ. The CDR3 contains 16 residues. This chain's CDR3 is CASSPGLVENTGELFF. For the CDR3, the DNA is TGCGCCAGCAGCCCCGGACTAGTGGAGAACACCGGGGAGCTGTTTTTT.

CDR3 sequence reads: CSVEGWQGRGTDTQYF. The CDR3 DNA sequence: TGCAGCGTTGAAGGTTGGCAGGGAAGGGGCACAGATACGCAGTATTTT. The chain combines TRBV29-1 with TRBJ2-3; possible D gene TRBD1, 5 bases. The V end was cut by 1 base, the J end by 1 base, with 15 bases between. This CDR3 spans 16 amino acids. CDR1 and CDR2 (germline): SQVTM, ANQGSEA.

The chain couples TRBV7-9 to TRBJ2-1, with 11 bases lining up with TRBD1. Germline assignment: CDR1 SEHNR and CDR2 FQNEAQ (reference sequence). Losses at the gene ends were 3 bases for V and 7 bases for J; bases not matched to a gene: 8. This CDR3 is built from 16 residues. The CDR3 protein is CASSLGGQGAENEQFF. The CDR3 bases are TGTGCCAGCAGCTTGGGCGGACAGGGGGCTGAAAATGAGCAGTTCTTC.

The V call is TRBV12-3 or TRBV12-4, the J call TRBJ2-1; no definite D call. The CDR3 runs to 12 residues. The V and J ends lost 4 bases and 4 bases respectively, with 5 bases between them. CDR3 DNA sequence: TGTGCCAGCAGTTCTACGTACAATGAGCAGTTCTTC. It specifies CASSSTYNEQFF.

V gene TRBV3-1 (or the pseudogene TRBV3-2) combines with J gene TRBJ2-3; the match to TRBD2 covers 11 bases. Germline assignment: CDR1 LGHDT and CDR2 YNNKEL (reference sequence). Trimming at V came to 5 bases and at J to 1 base, leaving 8 bases not matched to a gene. This CDR3 comprises 17 residues. CDR3 in DNA: TGTGCCAGCAGCACAGCGGGGACTAGCGGTCGCACAGATACGCAGTATTTT. It is translated as CASSTAGTSGRTDTQYF.

J is TRBJ2-1 and V is TRBV27; maybe TRBD2 (5 bases). This CDR3 region has 15 residues. Between the trimmed V and J ends, which lost 1 base and 4 bases, there was a span of 11 bases. Germline CDR1 reads MNHEY; CDR2 reads SMNVEV (reference sequence). CDR3 nucleotide sequence: TGTGCCAGCAGTTTATTTCCCCGGGGTTACAATGAGCAGTTCTTC. It specifies CASSLFPRGYNEQFF.

The chain uses TRBV7-3 and TRBJ1-1; D is unclear. V shed 4 bases and J shed 1 base, with 7 bases lying between them. This CDR3 is 13 amino acids long. Germline CDR1 SGHTA, CDR2 FQGTGA. The DNA for the CDR3 is TGTGCCAGCAGCTGGGGAGGGAACACTGAAGCTTTCTTT. The encoded protein is CASSWGGNTEAFF. The full variable domain, with the rest looked up from reference TRBV7-3 and TRBJ1-1, is GAGVSQTPSNKVTEKGKYVELRCDPISGHTALYWYRQSLGQGPEFLIYFQGTGAADDSGLPNDRFFAVRPEGSVSTLKIQRTERGDSAVYLCASSWGGNTEAFFGQGTRLTVV.

V and J are TRBV27 and TRBJ2-3; D is unclear. Germline-derived CDR1 and CDR2 are MNHEY and SMNVEV (reference sequence). The CDR3 is 13 amino acids. V was shortened by 7 bases and J by 0 bases, with 8 bases between the two germline ends. CDR3 residues: CASTGQSTDTQYF. In DNA form, the CDR3 reads TGTGCCAGCACTGGGCAGAGCACAGATACGCAGTATTTT.

The V gene is TRBV10-1, the J gene TRBJ1-6; possibly TRBD1 for D (6 bases). CDR3 length equals 14 residues. The germline V gene encodes CDR1 WNHNN and CDR2 SYGVQD (reference sequence). The ends were cut back, 4 bases at V and 7 bases at J, with 11 bases in the middle. The CDR3 is CASSADRRNSPLHF. In nucleotides, the CDR3 is TGCGCCAGCAGTGCGGACAGAAGGAATTCACCCCTCCACTTT.

This sequence joins TRBV29-1 and TRBJ1-1; weak D call: TRBD1 (6 bases). Germline CDR1 SQVTM, CDR2 ANQGSEA. The V end was cut by 6 bases, the J end by 1 base, with 18 bases between. This CDR3 is 15 amino acids long. CDR3: CSVPGRGEANTEAFF. CDR3 DNA sequence: TGCAGCGTGCCGGGGAGGGGGGAGGCGAACACTGAAGCTTTCTTT.

The V gene is TRBV19, the J gene TRBJ1-1; D perhaps matches TRBD1 (6 bases). Germline V gene lookup returns CDR1 LNHDA and CDR2 SQIVND (reference sequence). Trimming stripped 0 bases from V and 1 base from J, with 21 bases between. This CDR3 has 19 residues. The CDR3 coding sequence is TGTGCCAGTAGTATAGAGCCTCTCGGGACACCAGGATCGAACACTGAAGCTTTCTTT. Its protein product is CASSIEPLGTPGSNTEAFF.

The chain has TRBV19 and TRBJ1-1; D remains ambiguous. Trimming shortened V by 5 bases and J by 5 bases, and 18 bases separated the two germline ends. CDR1 and CDR2 from the germline V gene are LNHDA and SQIVND (reference sequence). The CDR3 is 15 residues long. The CDR3 spells CASSPHAGMMTEAFF. The CDR3 DNA is TGTGCCAGTAGTCCCCACGCGGGTATGATGACTGAAGCTTTCTTT. Using reference TRBV19 and TRBJ1-1 for the parts outside the CDR3, the full variable domain is DGGITQSPKYLFRKEGQNVTLSCEQNLNHDAMYWYRQDPGQGLRLIYYSQIVNDFQKGDIAEGYSVSREKKESFPLTVTSAQKNPTAFYLCASSPHAGMMTEAFFGQGTRLTVV.

The J gene is TRBJ2-5, the V gene TRBV6-5, with TRBD2 matching over 7 bases. The V and J ends lost 1 base and 4 bases, in that order; junction bases with no gene match: 6. The germline gives CDR1 MNHEY, CDR2 SVGAGI. This CDR3 has 15 amino acids. The CDR3 nucleotides are TGTGCCAGCAGTTACTTAGGGGAGGGGATAGAGACCCAGTACTTC. Translating it yields CASSYLGEGIETQYF.

The V call is TRBV9, the J call TRBJ1-4, with D tentatively TRBD1 (6 bases). The V gene's germline CDR1 is SGDLS and CDR2 YYNGEE. CDR3 length: 15 amino acids. Trimming removed 0 bases from V and 4 bases from J, with 10 bases in between. CDR3 sequence reads: CASSVAPGVNEKLFF. The CDR3 DNA is TGTGCCAGCAGCGTAGCCCCAGGGGTTAATGAAAAACTGTTTTTT.

This clone has just one count. This rearrangement joins TRBV9 to TRBJ2-6, with 8 bases matching TRBD1. The V gene's germline CDR1 is SGDLS and CDR2 YYNGEE. The V segment lost 3 bases and the J segment 1 base; nucleotides outside the gene matches: 9. This CDR3 is built from 18 residues. This CDR3 is CASSARDRTTSGANVLTF. As DNA, the CDR3 is TGTGCCAGCAGCGCACGGGACAGGACTACTTCTGGGGCCAACGTCCTGACTTTC.

The CDR3 spells CASSPVPGEVKETQYF. The CDR3, as DNA: TGCGCCAGCAGTCCAGTACCAGGGGAAGTTAAAGAGACCCAGTACTTC. The genes are TRBV10-1 and TRBJ2-5, with a weak D call TRBD1 (6 bases). The germline V and J ends were trimmed by 5 bases and 3 bases, with 19 bases remaining between them. The CDR3 runs 16 residues. Looked up from germline, CDR1 is WNHNN and CDR2 is SYGVQD (reference sequence).

This rearrangement joins TRBV3-1 (or the pseudogene TRBV3-2) to TRBJ2-2; 9 nucleotides match TRBD2. The J segment lost 4 bases and the V segment lost 0 bases, leaving 6 bases of the junction unmatched. The germline V gene encodes CDR1 LGHDT and CDR2 YNNKEL (reference sequence). The CDR3 covers 17 residues. The CDR3 loop reads CASSQEIAGDRTGELFF. CDR3 nucleotides: TGTGCCAGCAGCCAAGAAATAGCGGGAGACCGCACCGGGGAGCTGTTTTTT.

The rearrangement uses TRBV27 and TRBJ2-3; TRBD1 matches at 10 bases. This CDR3 region has 15 residues. Trimming took 5 bases from V and 7 from J; bases not matched to a gene: 9. Per the germline V gene, CDR1 is MNHEY and CDR2 is SMNVEV (reference sequence). The CDR3 DNA sequence: TGTGCCAGCAGTCCAGGGACAGGGGCAAGACATACGCAGTATTTT. This gives the protein CASSPGTGARHTQYF.

This clone was picked up a small number of times. The chain links TRBV6-5 to TRBJ1-2, with D unclear. CDR1 MNHEY and CDR2 SVGAGI come from the germline V gene. Trimming shortened V by 8 bases and J by 8 bases, and 18 bases separated the two germline ends. This CDR3 region has 13 residues. CDR3 in amino acids: CASSSNSGGGYTF. Here the CDR3 DNA reads TGTGCCAGCTCCAGTAATTCCGGAGGGGGCTACACCTTC.